These 26 T cell receptor beta chains were sequenced from one sample in a study of shared clonotypes between healthy human individuals. Generated by immunoSEQ multiplex PCR, the TCRdb table keeps only in-frame clones and is missing some. Found here are nearly 2 million clones, about 95% of them singletons; the top ten hold approximately 1%. The naive CD8 fraction comprised CD45RO-negative cells positively selected for CCR7 and excluded terminally differentiated effector memory CD45RA+ cells. Sequencing used naive CD8+ T cells sorted from blood. The receptors shown here come from a man aged 18-30 years in good health.

The gene calls are TRBV5-8 and TRBJ2-3, with TRBD2 as a possible D gene (5 bases). Germline values: CDR1 SGHTS, CDR2 YDEGEE. Trimming shortened V by 0 bases and J by 3 bases, and 14 bases separated the two germline ends. The CDR3 totals 16 residues. In DNA form, the CDR3 reads TGTGCCAGCAGCTTGGCCAGCGGAGGTATAACAGATACGCAGTATTTT. As protein: CASSLASGGITDTQYF.

Points on this clone: The sample contains more than one DNA sequence encoding this CDR3. The chain combines TRBV4-1 with TRBJ2-7; 7 bases line up with TRBD1. Germline V gives CDR1 MGHRA, CDR2 YSYEKL. This CDR3 is 14 amino acids long. J lost 0 bases, V lost 4 bases, and 3 bases had no gene match. The chain's CDR3 is CASSLRDSSYEQYF. DNA of the CDR3: TGCGCCAGCAGCCTACGGGACAGCTCCTACGAGCAGTACTTC.

The J gene is TRBJ2-1, the V gene TRBV5-4; 7 bases match TRBD2. V dropped 0 bases and J dropped 9; count of bases not matched to a gene: 9. The CDR3 runs 15 residues. Looked up from germline, CDR1 is SGHNT and CDR2 is YYREEE (reference sequence). The CDR3 sequence is CASSLASGGLSEQFF. DNA for the CDR3: TGTGCCAGCAGCTTGGCCTCGGGAGGCCTTAGTGAGCAGTTCTTC.

The chain uses TRBV29-1 and TRBJ2-1, with D possibly being TRBD2 (5 bases). Trimming shortened V by 2 bases and J by 0 bases, and 8 bases separated the two germline ends. There are 14 residues in the CDR3. The V gene's germline CDR1 is SQVTM and CDR2 ANQGSEA. This chain's CDR3 is CSVELGSSYNEQFF. The CDR3 coding sequence is TGCAGCGTTGAATTGGGGAGCTCCTACAATGAGCAGTTCTTC.

The rearrangement joins TRBV4-3 to TRBJ1-1; no firm D call. CDR1 is LGHNA and CDR2 is YSLEER in the germline V gene. The CDR3 is 16 residues long. Trimming cost V 0 bases and J 1 base, with 12 bases left between them. The chain's CDR3 is CASSQENAGENTEAFF. The CDR3 coding sequence is TGCGCCAGCAGCCAAGAAAACGCCGGTGAGAACACTGAAGCTTTCTTT.

Note on this clone: Other nucleotide sequences from this sample produce the same CDR3. The chain recombines TRBV27 with TRBJ2-7; 8 bases align to TRBD1. This CDR3 region has 17 residues. With 8 bases clipped from V and 3 bases from J, the junction kept 18 bases outside the gene matches. Germline V gene sequence: CDR1 MNHEY, CDR2 SMNVEV (reference sequence). CDR3 sequence: CASYSPSRGTGFYEQYF. The CDR3 nucleotides are TGTGCCAGCTACTCTCCCTCGAGAGGGACAGGTTTCTACGAGCAGTACTTC.

This clone was seen just once. The chain joins TRBV27 to TRBJ1-1; weak D call: TRBD1 (5 bases). The V and J ends lost 2 bases and 8 bases respectively, with 12 bases between them. Germline-derived CDR1 and CDR2 are MNHEY and SMNVEV (reference sequence). CDR3 size: 13 residues. The CDR3 DNA reads as TGTGCCAGCAGTTTAGGCTGGGGCGCGGAAGCTTTCTTT. Translation: CASSLGWGAEAFF.

The rearrangement links TRBV27 to TRBJ2-1, with 7 bases that match TRBD2. Trimming at V came to 2 bases and at J to 2 bases, leaving 3 bases not matched to a gene. This CDR3 region has 15 residues. In germline, CDR1 is MNHEY, CDR2 SMNVEV (reference sequence). DNA of the CDR3: TGTGCCAGCAGTTTACTAGCGGAACCCTACAATGAGCAGTTCTTC. Residues: CASSLLAEPYNEQFF.

Remarks on this clone: The sample carries other DNA sequences with the same CDR3. The V and J genes are TRBV9 and TRBJ1-1; no definite D call. The V end lost 0 bases, the J end lost 5 bases, and 8 bases lay between the germline ends. Germline assignment: CDR1 SGDLS and CDR2 YYNGEE. The CDR3 sequence is 13 residues long. The DNA for the CDR3 is TGTGCCAGCAGCGTAGATGCCGGGACTGAAGCTTTCTTT. Translating it yields CASSVDAGTEAFF.

The rearrangement uses TRBV4-3 and TRBJ2-7; D perhaps matches TRBD2 (6 bases). The germline V gene has CDR1 LGHNA and CDR2 YSLEER. This CDR3 spans 16 amino acids. Trimming left V 2 bases short and J 0 bases short, with 14 bases between. CDR3 nucleotides: TGCGCCAGCAGCCAATCCTTCGGGGGATTCTCCTACGAGCAGTACTTC. It yields the protein CASSQSFGGFSYEQYF.

This clone was recorded only once. The J gene is TRBJ2-7, the V gene TRBV4-2, with D unresolved. The CDR3 totals 13 residues. CDR1 is LGHNA and CDR2 is YNFKEQ in the germline V gene. V was pared by 1 base and J by 7 bases, with 11 bases between. DNA for the CDR3: TGTGCCAGCAGCCAAGCAGGAGCTGGGGAGCAGTACTTC. This sequence encodes CASSQAGAGEQYF.

The V gene is TRBV9, the J gene TRBJ1-3; perhaps TRBD1 as D (6 bases). The V end lost 3 bases, the J end lost 1 base, and 8 bases lay between the germline ends. The V gene's germline CDR1 is SGDLS and CDR2 YYNGEE. This CDR3 contains 14 residues. This CDR3 reads CASSAQGSGNTIYF. The DNA for the CDR3 is TGTGCCAGCAGCGCGCAGGGGTCTGGAAACACCATATATTTT.

This chain connects TRBV19 to TRBJ2-7; no clear D. The V and J ends lost 3 bases and 3 bases respectively, with 9 bases between them. Per germline, CDR1 LNHDA and CDR2 SQIVND (reference sequence). This CDR3 spans 13 amino acids. The chain's CDR3 is CASSINLLYEQYF. The CDR3 coding sequence is TGTGCCAGTAGTATCAACCTTCTCTACGAGCAGTACTTC.

The chain links TRBV4-1 to TRBJ2-7; the D is unclear. Germline V gene sequence: CDR1 MGHRA, CDR2 YSYEKL. The CDR3 contains 14 residues. The V end was cut by 4 bases, the J end by 2 bases, with 12 bases between. The CDR3 nucleotides are TGCGCCAGCAGCCCCGACCGACCCGCCTACGAGCAGTACTTC. The encoded protein is CASSPDRPAYEQYF.

The chain has TRBV10-3 and TRBJ2-7; possible D gene TRBD2, 6 bases. With 8 bases removed from V and 0 bases from J, the gap between germline ends came to 11 bases. Per the germline V gene, CDR1 is ENHRY and CDR2 is SYGVKD. CDR3 length: 13 residues. The CDR3 coding sequence is TGTGCCATCTGTGCTAGCGACTCCTACGAGCAGTACTTC. Translated, it gives CAICASDSYEQYF.

V and J are TRBV7-9 and TRBJ1-1; D may be TRBD1 (5 bases). V was shortened by 1 base and J by 6 bases, with 9 bases between the two germline ends. The CDR3 totals 13 residues. In germline, CDR1 is SEHNR, CDR2 FQNEAQ (reference sequence). CDR3 in amino acids: CASSLGGSPEAFF. CDR3 coding DNA: TGTGCCAGCAGCTTAGGGGGGTCTCCTGAAGCTTTCTTT.

V usage is TRBV11-2 and J usage is TRBJ2-6; 8 nucleotides align to TRBD2. V lost 5 bases, J lost 2 bases, and 5 bases stayed unmatched. Germline CDR1 is SGHAT and CDR2 is FQNNGV. This CDR3 has 16 amino acids. The CDR3 protein is CASSPGGVAGANVLTF. In DNA form, the CDR3 reads TGTGCCAGCAGCCCGGGGGGGGTAGCTGGGGCCAACGTCCTGACTTTC.

A word on this clone: Other DNA sequences of this sample code for an identical CDR3. This sequence joins TRBV7-9 and TRBJ1-1; D is unclear. Per germline, CDR1 SEHNR and CDR2 FQNEAQ (reference sequence). V dropped 1 base and J dropped 3 bases, with 6 bases sitting between them. CDR3 length: 13 amino acids. The CDR3 DNA reads as TGTGCCAGCAGCTTAGTCGCCGACACTGAAGCTTTCTTT. Translating gives CASSLVADTEAFF.

J is TRBJ1-6 and V is TRBV21-1. TRBV21-1 is given as a pseudogene. The CDR3 spans 18 residues. The CDR3 region has the DNA TGTGCCAGCAGCCCCCGAGATCATTTCTTCCCTTATAATTCACCCCTCCACTTT. Its protein is CASSPRDHFFPYNSPLHF.

Comments on this clone: At the DNA level, this CDR3 is encoded by other sequences in the same sample as well. V usage is TRBV29-1 and J usage is TRBJ2-7, with no clear D. V lost 4 bases and J 1 base, leaving 8 bases between the germline ends. The CDR3 contains 12 residues. Germline CDR1 reads SQVTM; CDR2 reads ANQGSEA. CDR3 in DNA: TGCAGCGTTGTCAGCCTATCCTACGAGCAGTACTTC. This sequence encodes CSVVSLSYEQYF.

This clone was seen a single time. This sequence joins TRBV11-2 and TRBJ2-7; weak D call: TRBD1 (6 bases). CDR1 is SGHAT and CDR2 is FQNNGV in the germline V gene. The germline V and J ends were trimmed by 5 bases and 7 bases, with 21 bases remaining between them. The CDR3 spans 15 residues. The CDR3 nucleotides are TGTGCCAGCAGCCGAACCGTGGACAGTCTAGGAGAGCAGTACTTC. This codes for CASSRTVDSLGEQYF.

The chain links TRBV30 to TRBJ1-1, with TRBD1 as a possible D gene (6 bases). V was clipped by 4 bases and J by 2 bases, with 14 bases between them. The V gene's germline CDR1 is GTSNPN and CDR2 SVGIG (reference sequence). The CDR3 runs 14 residues. CDR3 sequence (DNA): TGTGCCTGGAATACAGGGTACGGTAACACTGAAGCTTTCTTT. Residues: CAWNTGYGNTEAFF.

The chain employs TRBV11-3 and TRBJ2-7; 9 nucleotides align to TRBD1. The length of the CDR3 is 14 residues. Per the germline V gene, CDR1 is SGHNT and CDR2 is YENEEA. Unmatched junction bases numbered 7, after V lost 4 bases and J lost 6 bases. CDR3 loop: CASSSTGTGTEQYF. The CDR3 region has the DNA TGTGCCAGCAGCTCGACCGGGACAGGGACCGAGCAGTACTTC.

As for this clone: This CDR3 is also generated by other DNA sequences in the sample. The rearrangement uses TRBV2 and TRBJ2-1; no definite D call. The CDR3 covers 12 residues. The germline CDR1 and CDR2 sequences are SNHLY and FYNNEI. V lost 0 bases, J lost 7 bases, and 4 bases lay in between. The CDR3 protein is CASSEAGNEQFF. The CDR3 bases are TGTGCCAGCAGTGAAGCTGGGAATGAGCAGTTCTTC.

The gene calls are TRBV7-9 and TRBJ1-1, with TRBD1 matching over 7 bases. Trimming took 3 bases from V and 1 from J; bases not matched to a gene: 2. This CDR3 is built from 14 residues. Germline loops: CDR1 SEHNR, CDR2 FQNEAQ (reference sequence). The CDR3 DNA reads TGTGCCAGCAGCTTCCGACAGGGGAACACTGAAGCTTTCTTT. Translating it yields CASSFRQGNTEAFF.

The V gene is TRBV25-1, the J gene TRBJ2-7, with D perhaps matching TRBD2 (6 bases). The germline V gene encodes CDR1 MGHDK and CDR2 SYGVNS. The V and J ends lost 2 bases and 2 bases respectively, with 22 bases between them. The CDR3 loop spans 18 amino acids. The CDR3 spells CASSERAGRGVSTYEQYF. CDR3 bases: TGTGCCAGCAGTGAACGGGCAGGGCGCGGGGTTAGTACCTACGAGCAGTACTTC.